A selection of T cell receptor beta chains follows, all from one sample in a study of CD8 T cells in ankylosing spondylitis. TCRdb used MiXCR to reprocess the 5' RACE reads, holding one entry per CDR3 protein. The sample lists 200,000 to 250,000 distinct CDR3 sequences; 30% to 40% were seen once. Sequenced material: blood, either unsorted or a sorted T cell fraction (not recorded which). These TCRs come from a male donor with ankylosing spondylitis or in good health (not recorded which). The CDR3 runs from the conserved cysteine through the conserved F or W. Each record gives: D gene, J gene, V gene, clone size, CDR3 DNA, CDR3 protein. A D gene is named only where the DNA matches it firmly. For some rows the clone size is stated as once, few or many, or as a class when expanded; others skip it.

D gene: -
J gene: TRBJ1-1
V gene: TRBV7-9
clone size: -
CDR3 DNA: TGTGCCAGCTTTTTTGGGGGGACTGAAGCTTTCTTT
CDR3 protein: CASFFGGTEAFF

D gene: TRBD1
J gene: TRBJ2-7
V gene: TRBV9
clone size: -
CDR3 DNA: TGTGCCAGCAGGGTAGTTAACAGGGGGTACGAGCAGTACTTC
CDR3 protein: CASRVVNRGYEQYF

D gene: -
J gene: TRBJ1-1
V gene: TRBV5-1
clone size: once
CDR3 DNA: TGCGCCAGCAGCTTGGGGCACAGCATGAACACTGAAGCTTTCTTT
CDR3 protein: CASSLGHSMNTEAFF

D gene: -
J gene: TRBJ2-1
V gene: TRBV5-6
clone size: many
CDR3 DNA: TGTGCCAGCAGCTTAGGCCAATACAATGAGCAGTTCTTC
CDR3 protein: CASSLGQYNEQFF

D gene: -
J gene: TRBJ2-1
V gene: TRBV20-1
clone size: few
CDR3 DNA: TGCAGTGCTAGAGATGCCCTCGCGGACGCCTACAATGAGCAGTTCTTC
CDR3 protein: CSARDALADAYNEQFF

D gene: -
J gene: TRBJ2-2
V gene: TRBV10-1
clone size: -
CDR3 DNA: TGCGCCAGCAGTGAGCGGGGCGGGGAGCTGTTTTTT
CDR3 protein: CASSERGGELFF

D gene: -
J gene: TRBJ1-1
V gene: TRBV20-1
clone size: -
CDR3 DNA: TGCAGTCGGGGGGGAGACACTGAAGCTTTCTTT
CDR3 protein: CSRGGDTEAFF

D gene: -
J gene: TRBJ2-5
V gene: TRBV7-2
clone size: -
CDR3 DNA: TGTGCCAGCAGCCTACTAGCACAAGAAGGTAGAGAGACCCAGTACTTC
CDR3 protein: CASSLLAQEGRETQYF

D gene: -
J gene: TRBJ2-1
V gene: TRBV5-6
clone size: once
CDR3 DNA: TGTGCCAGCAGCACAGTCCTAGGGAACAATGAGCAGTTCTTC
CDR3 protein: CASSTVLGNNEQFF

D gene: TRBD1
J gene: TRBJ1-6
V gene: TRBV5-1
clone size: -
CDR3 DNA: TGCGCCAGCAGCCCTCAGCAGACAGGGGGTAATTCACCCCTCCACTTT
CDR3 protein: CASSPQQTGGNSPLHF

D gene: TRBD2
J gene: TRBJ2-5
V gene: TRBV12-3/TRBV12-4
clone size: -
CDR3 DNA: TGTGCCAGCAGGGGGGGACTAGCGTGTCCCAAGAGGACCCAGTACTTC
CDR3 protein: CASRGGLACPKRTQYF

D gene: -
J gene: TRBJ2-1
V gene: TRBV12-3/TRBV12-4
clone size: -
CDR3 DNA: TGTGCCTCCCAGGGGAGCGCCTACAATGAGCAGTTCTTC
CDR3 protein: CASQGSAYNEQFF

D gene: TRBD1
J gene: TRBJ1-1
V gene: TRBV6-1
clone size: few
CDR3 DNA: TGTGCCAGCACTCCTTGGGGTGTCACAGGGGTAGGTGAAGCTTTCTTT
CDR3 protein: CASTPWGVTGVGEAFF

D gene: -
J gene: TRBJ1-5
V gene: TRBV20-1
clone size: few
CDR3 DNA: TGCAGTGCTATGAGGAGCAATCAGCCCCAGCATTTT
CDR3 protein: CSAMRSNQPQHF

D gene: -
J gene: TRBJ2-3
V gene: TRBV29-1
clone size: -
CDR3 DNA: TGCAGCGTCGTGGACAGCACGGACCCTAGCACAGATACGCAGTATTTT
CDR3 protein: CSVVDSTDPSTDTQYF

D gene: TRBD1
J gene: TRBJ2-2
V gene: TRBV28
clone size: few
CDR3 DNA: TGTGCCAGCAGTACACAGGGGGACACCGGGGAGCTGTTTTTT
CDR3 protein: CASSTQGDTGELFF

D gene: TRBD1
J gene: TRBJ2-1
V gene: TRBV29-1
clone size: few
CDR3 DNA: TGCAGCGTTCTGACAGGGGGTAATGAGCAGTTCTTC
CDR3 protein: CSVLTGGNEQFF

D gene: TRBD2
J gene: TRBJ2-1
V gene: TRBV29-1
clone size: -
CDR3 DNA: TGCAGCGTTGTGGCTCTAGCGGGGGGGGAGCAGTTCTTC
CDR3 protein: CSVVALAGGEQFF

D gene: -
J gene: TRBJ2-2
V gene: TRBV11-1
clone size: -
CDR3 DNA: TGTGCCAGCAGCCCTCGCATTGCGGGTGGGACCAACACCGGGGAGCTGTTTTTT
CDR3 protein: CASSPRIAGGTNTGELFF

D gene: TRBD2
J gene: TRBJ2-7
V gene: TRBV12-3/TRBV12-4
clone size: -
CDR3 DNA: TGTGCCAGCAGGTTTAGCGGGGGGCTCGCCTACGAGCAGTACTTC
CDR3 protein: CASRFSGGLAYEQYF

D gene: TRBD2
J gene: TRBJ2-3
V gene: TRBV5-4
clone size: few
CDR3 DNA: TGTGCCAGCAGGGCGGGGGGCTCCCTCACAGATACGCAGTATTTT
CDR3 protein: CASRAGGSLTDTQYF

D gene: TRBD2
J gene: TRBJ2-3
V gene: TRBV6-2/TRBV6-3
clone size: -
CDR3 DNA: TGTGCCAGCAGTTGGGCTAGCGGGGATTCAGATACGCAGTATTTT
CDR3 protein: CASSWASGDSDTQYF

D gene: TRBD1
J gene: TRBJ1-6
V gene: TRBV6-1
clone size: few
CDR3 DNA: TGTGCCAGCAGTGATAGGGGGCAGTCACCCCTCCACTTT
CDR3 protein: CASSDRGQSPLHF

D gene: TRBD2
J gene: TRBJ2-3
V gene: TRBV7-9
clone size: -
CDR3 DNA: TGTGCCAGCAGCCGAACTAGCGGGGGCACAGATACGCAGTATTTT
CDR3 protein: CASSRTSGGTDTQYF

D gene: -
J gene: TRBJ2-7
V gene: TRBV20-1
clone size: -
CDR3 DNA: TGCAGTGCTAACGGGCCCCTCGGGAACGAGCAGTACTTC
CDR3 protein: CSANGPLGNEQYF

D gene: -
J gene: TRBJ1-5
V gene: TRBV20-1
clone size: few
CDR3 DNA: TGCAGTGCTAGAGATCGGGGACTCCGGGCAGTGTTTCAGCCCCAGCATTTT
CDR3 protein: CSARDRGLRAVFQPQHF

D gene: TRBD2
J gene: TRBJ2-1
V gene: TRBV29-1
clone size: few
CDR3 DNA: TGCGGTAGCGGGGGCACCCTCTCCAATGAGCAGTTCTTC
CDR3 protein: CGSGGTLSNEQFF

D gene: -
J gene: TRBJ1-4
V gene: TRBV7-9
clone size: -
CDR3 DNA: TGTGCCAGCAGCTTAAAGGGGTTGGATGAAAAACTGTTTTTT
CDR3 protein: CASSLKGLDEKLFF

D gene: -
J gene: TRBJ1-1
V gene: TRBV5-1
clone size: -
CDR3 DNA: TGCGCCAGCAGCCCGGACAGAGGAGGAGGGAACACTGAAGCTTTCTTT
CDR3 protein: CASSPDRGGGNTEAFF

D gene: -
J gene: TRBJ2-5
V gene: TRBV20-1
clone size: -
CDR3 DNA: TGCAGTGCTATAGGAGGGACAGCCCAAGAGACCCAGTACTTC
CDR3 protein: CSAIGGTAQETQYF

D gene: -
J gene: TRBJ2-3
V gene: TRBV6-6
clone size: -
CDR3 DNA: TGTGCCAGCAGTTACCCAGGGGAAGATACGCAGTATTTT
CDR3 protein: CASSYPGEDTQYF

D gene: TRBD1
J gene: TRBJ1-1
V gene: TRBV5-5
clone size: few
CDR3 DNA: TGTGCCAGCAGGCCACCGGGACAGGGGCGGGGAGCTTTCTTT
CDR3 protein: CASRPPGQGRGAFF

D gene: -
J gene: TRBJ2-1
V gene: TRBV12-3/TRBV12-4
clone size: once
CDR3 DNA: TGTGCCAGCAGTCCACAACACAGGAGTACTCTCAATGAGCAGTTCTTC
CDR3 protein: CASSPQHRSTLNEQFF

D gene: TRBD2
J gene: TRBJ2-3
V gene: TRBV20-1
clone size: few
CDR3 DNA: TGCAGTGCCACCAGGGGGCTAGCGGGGGGGTCAGATACGCAGTATTTT
CDR3 protein: CSATRGLAGGSDTQYF

D gene: -
J gene: TRBJ2-5
V gene: TRBV3-1
clone size: -
CDR3 DNA: TGTGCCAGCAGCCGTTCGCCGGGGGTGCAAGAGACCCAGTACTTC
CDR3 protein: CASSRSPGVQETQYF

D gene: -
J gene: TRBJ2-5
V gene: TRBV20-1
clone size: few
CDR3 DNA: TGCAGTGCGGAACGGGACGGCCAAGAGACCCAGTACTTC
CDR3 protein: CSAERDGQETQYF

D gene: -
J gene: TRBJ1-3
V gene: TRBV4-1
clone size: -
CDR3 DNA: TGCGCCAGCAGCCCCCAATCCGGGGTGAGAGGAAACACCATATATTTT
CDR3 protein: CASSPQSGVRGNTIYF

D gene: -
J gene: TRBJ2-1
V gene: TRBV25-1
clone size: -
CDR3 DNA: TGTGCCAGCAGTGGGACTAGAGGGGGTGAGCAGTTCTTC
CDR3 protein: CASSGTRGGEQFF

D gene: -
J gene: TRBJ1-6
V gene: TRBV27
clone size: -
CDR3 DNA: TGTGCCAGCAGTTCCCCAGAGCCCTATAATTCACCCCTCCACTTT
CDR3 protein: CASSSPEPYNSPLHF

D gene: TRBD2
J gene: TRBJ2-5
V gene: TRBV20-1
clone size: many
CDR3 DNA: TGCAGTGCCAGGAGGGCTAGCGGGGATGGAGAGACCCAGTACTTC
CDR3 protein: CSARRASGDGETQYF

D gene: -
J gene: TRBJ2-3
V gene: TRBV12-3/TRBV12-4
clone size: -
CDR3 DNA: TGTGCCAGCAGTTTCGGGGGTGGCCCAGATACGCAGTATTTT
CDR3 protein: CASSFGGGPDTQYF

D gene: -
J gene: TRBJ2-7
V gene: TRBV25-1
clone size: few
CDR3 DNA: TGTGCCAGCAGTGAATCCAGGTTCCAGTCCCCTTCCTACGAGCAGTACTTC
CDR3 protein: CASSESRFQSPSYEQYF

D gene: TRBD2
J gene: TRBJ2-3
V gene: TRBV20-1
clone size: many
CDR3 DNA: TGCAGTCCCCGGAAAAGCGGGGGCACAGATACGCAGTATTTT
CDR3 protein: CSPRKSGGTDTQYF

D gene: -
J gene: TRBJ2-7
V gene: TRBV12-3/TRBV12-4
clone size: -
CDR3 DNA: TGTGCCAGCAGCGGACGGATGAGCTCCTACGAGCAGTACTTC
CDR3 protein: CASSGRMSSYEQYF

D gene: TRBD2
J gene: TRBJ2-3
V gene: TRBV29-1
clone size: -
CDR3 DNA: TGCAGCGTTACTAGCGGGGGGCATACGCAGTATTTT
CDR3 protein: CSVTSGGHTQYF

D gene: TRBD1
J gene: TRBJ2-7
V gene: TRBV7-2
clone size: few
CDR3 DNA: TGTGCCAGCAGCTCTTGGACAGGGGACTACGAGCAGTACTTC
CDR3 protein: CASSSWTGDYEQYF

D gene: -
J gene: TRBJ2-1
V gene: TRBV24-1
clone size: -
CDR3 DNA: TGTGCCACCAGTGATTTGACAGTTGATGAGCAGTTCTTC
CDR3 protein: CATSDLTVDEQFF

D gene: TRBD1
J gene: TRBJ1-1
V gene: TRBV12-3/TRBV12-4
clone size: -
CDR3 DNA: TGTGCCAGCAGTCCCGGGACAGGGTCAGCCACTGAAGCTTTCTTT
CDR3 protein: CASSPGTGSATEAFF

D gene: -
J gene: TRBJ2-1
V gene: TRBV7-2
clone size: -
CDR3 DNA: TGTGCCAGCAGCACAGGCAGGGGTTACAATGAGCAGTTCTTC
CDR3 protein: CASSTGRGYNEQFF

D gene: TRBD2
J gene: TRBJ2-3
V gene: TRBV13
clone size: few
CDR3 DNA: TGTGCCAGCAGCTTCATCACTAGCGGGATCCCGTCTAGCACAGATACGCAGTATTTT
CDR3 protein: CASSFITSGIPSSTDTQYF

D gene: -
J gene: TRBJ2-1
V gene: TRBV12-3/TRBV12-4
clone size: -
CDR3 DNA: TGTGCCAGCAGCAACAGTCACAATGAGCAGTTCTTC
CDR3 protein: CASSNSHNEQFF

D gene: -
J gene: TRBJ2-2
V gene: TRBV29-1
clone size: -
CDR3 DNA: TGCAGCGTTCTACTCGGGGGCACCGGGGAGCTGTTTTTT
CDR3 protein: CSVLLGGTGELFF

D gene: TRBD1
J gene: TRBJ2-2
V gene: TRBV10-3
clone size: -
CDR3 DNA: TGTGCCATCAGTGACAGGGGGTTGACCGGGGAGCTGTTTTTT
CDR3 protein: CAISDRGLTGELFF

D gene: -
J gene: TRBJ1-2
V gene: TRBV30
clone size: once
CDR3 DNA: TGTGCCTGGAGCGAAGGGACGGACCACTATGGCTACACCTTC
CDR3 protein: CAWSEGTDHYGYTF

D gene: -
J gene: TRBJ1-5
V gene: TRBV5-1
clone size: -
CDR3 DNA: TGCGCCAGCAGCTTGGCCGGGGGTAGTGGGACCCAGCATTTT
CDR3 protein: CASSLAGGSGTQHF